This T cell receptor beta chain was profiled in a study of a mutant IDH1 vaccine in newly diagnosed glioma. Study details: Vaccinations, eight in total, occurred in weeks 1, 3, 5, 7, 11, 15, 19, 23.

Described time point: week 5, during vaccination. In every dose of vaccine, 300 ug of mutant IDH1 20-mer peptide was given alongside topical imiquimod. The table came from immunoSEQ multiplex PCR; TCRdb's copy has only in-frame clones and leaves some out. The sample lists some 51,000 clones, over 75% occurring once. The trim removed 3 bases at V and 6 bases at J, leaving 14 bases unmatched. The CDR3 is made up of 17 amino acids. The germline gives CDR1 MNHEY, CDR2 SMNVEV (reference sequence). This clone was detected once. Antigen specificity is unknown. The TCR was taken from a man aged 50 to 59 with glioma. The chain uses TRBV27 and TRBJ1-1, with TRBD1 matching over 9 bases. The sequenced sample was PBMCs, obtained from a glioma patient whose treatment included an IDH1 peptide vaccine. The CDR3 loop reads CASSFSTGGSPPAEAFF. Here the CDR3 DNA reads TGTGCCAGCAGTTTCTCGACAGGGGGGTCCCCCCCCGCTGAAGCTTTCTTT.